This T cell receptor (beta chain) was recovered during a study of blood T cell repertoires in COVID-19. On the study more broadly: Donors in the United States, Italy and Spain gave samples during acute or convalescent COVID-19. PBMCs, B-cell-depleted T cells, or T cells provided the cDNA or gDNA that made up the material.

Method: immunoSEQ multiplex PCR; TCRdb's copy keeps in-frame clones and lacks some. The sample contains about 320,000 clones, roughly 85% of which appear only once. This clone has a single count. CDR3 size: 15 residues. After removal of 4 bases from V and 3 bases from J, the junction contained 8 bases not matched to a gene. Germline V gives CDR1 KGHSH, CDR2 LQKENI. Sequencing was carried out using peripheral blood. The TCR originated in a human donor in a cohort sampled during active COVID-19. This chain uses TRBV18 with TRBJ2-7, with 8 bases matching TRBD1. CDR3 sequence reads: CASSRTGSVNYEQYF. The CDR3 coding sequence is TGTGCCAGCTCACGGACAGGGTCGGTCAACTACGAGCAGTACTTC.